The clone carrying this TCR beta chain has a handful of counts. TCRdb redid the calling of the RT-PCR reads with MiXCR, one entry per CDR3 protein. In the table there are 400,000 to 450,000 distinct CDR3 sequences, approximately 16% of which are singletons. This specimen belongs to a study of patients and donors after allogeneic stem cell transplantation. V was pared by 4 bases and J by 3 bases, with 2 bases of the junction left unmatched. The CDR3 has 13 amino acids. The germline gives CDR1 GTSNPN, CDR2 SVGIG (reference sequence). The sequenced material came from blood, either unsorted or a sorted T cell fraction (not recorded which). The chain is built from TRBV30 and TRBJ2-7; 11 nucleotides agree with TRBD1. The receptor comes from a human donor who was either an allogeneic HSCT recipient or a stem cell or donor lymphocyte infusion donor (not recorded which). It is not recorded whose cells these are; they may come from a transplant donor. The CDR3 loop is CAWTDRGLYEQYF. The CDR3 nucleotides read TGTGCCTGGACGGACAGGGGGCTCTACGAGCAGTACTTC. Using reference TRBV30 and TRBJ2-7 for the parts outside the CDR3, the full variable domain is SQTIHQWPATLVQPVGSPLSLECTVEGTSNPNLYWYRQAAGRGLQLLFYSVGIGQISSEVPQNLSASRPQDRQFILSSKKLLLSDSGFYLCAWTDRGLYEQYFGPGTRLTVT.